A selection of T cell receptor beta chains follows, all from one sample in a study of blood T cell repertoires in COVID-19. The protocol was immunoSEQ multiplex PCR, while the TCRdb copy is restricted to in-frame clones and leaves out a portion. Of 200,000 to 300,000 clones in the sample, about 86% were seen once. The specimen sequenced was PBMCs or T cells enriched from blood (not recorded which). The receptors originated from a woman between 40 and 55 years old with acute COVID-19. CDR3s include the opening cysteine and the closing phenylalanine or tryptophan. D genes are given only for firm matches. Part of the rows lack a size; the others show once, few, many or a class for expanded clones.

d_call	clone_size	v_call	j_call	cdr3_nt	cdr3_aa
TRBD2	.	TRBV18	TRBJ2-1	TGTGCCAGCTCACCCGAACGGACTAGCGGGAGGGCGAGGGAGCAGTTCTTC	CASSPERTSGRAREQFF
.	.	TRBV6-5	TRBJ2-7	TGTGCCAGCACCCAGAGAGCTAGCCACTCCTACGAGCAGTACTTC	CASTQRASHSYEQYF
.	.	TRBV7-3	TRBJ2-3	TGTGCCAGCAGCCAAAGCCACAGCACAGATACGCAGTATTTT	CASSQSHSTDTQYF
TRBD2	once	TRBV5-6	TRBJ2-1	TGTGCCAGCAGCTCGACCACTAGCGGACACAATGAGCAGTTCTTC	CASSSTTSGHNEQFF
.	.	TRBV5-1	TRBJ1-3	TGCGCCAGCAGCTTGGAGGCGGATGGAAACACCATATATTTT	CASSLEADGNTIYF
.	.	TRBV12-3/TRBV12-4	TRBJ2-7	TGTGCCAGCAGTACATCACAGGGCTACGAGCAGTACTTC	CASSTSQGYEQYF
.	.	TRBV2	TRBJ1-4	TGTGCCAGCAGCTACAGGGTAGGAGAAAAACTGTTTTTT	CASSYRVGEKLFF
.	.	TRBV6-5	TRBJ2-1	TGTGCCGGTGTAAGGGCGGGAATCTTTTCAAATGAGCAGTTCTTC	CAGVRAGIFSNEQFF
TRBD1	.	TRBV6-5	TRBJ2-7	TGTGCCAGCAGTTACTCGAGGGGGCTTAGGTACGAGCAGTACTTC	CASSYSRGLRYEQYF
TRBD1	.	TRBV11-3	TRBJ1-2	TGTGCCAGCAGCTTAGAAACCGGGACAGGGGAAGGCTATGGCTACACCTTC	CASSLETGTGEGYGYTF
.	once	TRBV21-1	TRBJ2-3	TGTGCCAGTCCATCAGATACGCAGTATTTT	CASPSDTQYF
TRBD1	.	TRBV4-1	TRBJ1-1	TGCGCCAGCAGCCATCTAACGGGACAGGGGATGAACACTGAAGCTTTCTTT	CASSHLTGQGMNTEAFF
TRBD2	.	TRBV18	TRBJ2-1	TGTGCCAGCTCACCAGTTAGCGGGAGGGGTGAGCAGTTCTTC	CASSPVSGRGEQFF
TRBD1	.	TRBV2	TRBJ1-1	TGTGCCAGCAGTCCAAACAGGGGGGGTACTGAAGCTTTCTTT	CASSPNRGGTEAFF
.	.	TRBV5-6	TRBJ2-7	TGTGCCAGCAGCTTGGGGGCAGCCCCCTACGAGCAGTACTTC	CASSLGAAPYEQYF